This TCR beta chain was obtained from a study of beta chain features in type 1 diabetes. Study as a whole: Examination spanned roughly 110 million sorted cells from all samples. Findings and caveats of the study: Type 1 diabetes patients had TCRB CDR3s that were shorter (moderately but significantly so) in all four CD4+ subsets. At VDJ recombination sites, type 1 diabetes patients had fewer insertions and more deleted nucleotides.

Expressed TCRB transcripts were sequenced, since all the RNA that had been isolated was reverse transcribed. Profiling relied on immunoSEQ multiplex PCR, and the TCRdb table lists in-frame clones only, not all of them. The sample has roughly 150,000 clones; 9% are singletons. This clone was detected ten times or more. The antigen remains unidentified. Donors underwent one heparinised blood draw, approximately 120 mL on average. Sorted CD4+ subsets: naive, central memory, regulatory, stem cell-like memory (CD45RO/CCR7/CD25/CD127/CD95/CD27 panel). The source of this sequence is a woman aged 25 to 39 with type 1 diabetes. The specimen sequenced was central memory CD4+ T cells from blood.

In DNA form, the CDR3 reads TGTGCCAGCAGCCCCTTAGGGACTAGCGGGAGCACAGATACGCAGTATTTT. Translated, it gives CASSPLGTSGSTDTQYF. This chain joins TRBV4-2 and TRBJ2-3, with TRBD2 identical over 12 bases. V shed 4 bases, J shed 0 bases, and the junction held 5 bases outside the gene matches. Looked up from germline, CDR1 is LGHNA and CDR2 is YNFKEQ. This CDR3 spans 17 amino acids.